This T cell receptor beta chain was found in a study of T cell responses to AZD1222 COVID-19 vaccine (dated by TCRdb to the early 2020s). For the wider study: Because spike-specific TCR depth and breadth did not differ between the two schedules, AZD1222 recipients who got a second dose at roughly 4 weeks were pooled with those who got a second dose at roughly 12 weeks. TCR sequencing was performed for roughly 240 trial participants, of whom 200 to 210 were given two doses of AZD1222 and approximately 25 were given two doses of MenACWY control vaccine. Trial participants were enrolled into age subgroups of 18-55, 56-69 and 70-plus years, which contained roughly 140, 27 and 60 TCR-sequenced participants, respectively. Overall results and qualifications from the work: Epitopes outside the regions mutated in the B.1.351 and B.1.1.7 variants were reportedly recognized by nearly half of the unique spike-specific TCRs. The whole spike protein was spanned by vaccine-associated CD4 TCRs, and dominant responses were seen in regions 160-218 and 743-854. Participants were mostly white British and included more females than males, and it was suggested by the authors that clonal diversity may have been underestimated. In the small 56-69-year group, the increase in depth fell short of significance, most likely because of low power. Because no day 14 peak-response samples were available, the repertoires could be characterized only after the peak T cell response. A significant rise in spike-specific TCR breadth and depth was observed after two AZD1222 doses relative to day 0 and relative to MenACWY recipients. Only five to seven AZD1222 recipients were SARS-CoV-2 seropositive at baseline, limiting conclusions about previously exposed vaccinees.

The CDR3 regions of human TCRbeta chains were analyzed by immunosequencing. From the authors' description of their analysis: Repertoire TCRs were checked for matches against a reference library of SARS-CoV-2-specific TCRs that had been generated using the MIRA antigen-specificity platform. Breadth was defined as the fraction of unique TCRs that were SARS-CoV-2-associated, and depth was defined as the fraction of total T cells that were SARS-CoV-2-associated. Using the MIRA data, each spike-specific TCR was assigned both to the spike region to which the TCR was reactive and to a CD4 or CD8 class. Log10-transformed breadth and depth values were compared by one-way ANOVA with Sidak's multiple comparisons tests. This immuneACCESS table, as held by TCRdb, lists in-frame sequences with V and J called but not all clones. Of the missing ones, under half trace to an unresolved V gene in checked studies; the others have no known cause. The V and J calls and the clone size are those of that table, but D and trimming were determined from the DNA. The sample table contains roughly 120,000 clones; only one count was recorded for over 75% of them. The ten largest clones represent less than 10% of the sample.

CDR1 and CDR2 (KGHDR, SFDVKD) derive from the germline V gene. The CDR3 runs 14 amino acids, cysteine and phenylalanine included. The kept DNA is CDR3 alone, 42 bases in frame from the first base. Relative to germline, V is 2 bases shorter and J is 4 bases shorter, with 10 bases between their ends. As concerns this clone: The clone's antigen remains unknown. No qualities accompany the bases; no much larger clone lies one base away.

The sample's time point, from its label and the paper: baseline before first vaccination. Samples from vaccinated people were obtained from the UK trials COV001 and COV002, which included a single-blind randomized controlled phase 2/3 trial of AZD1222 (ChAdOx1 nCoV-19) in healthy adults. For TCRbeta chain sequencing, PBMC samples from trial participants were taken at day 0 and at day 28 after the second dose. The rearranged chain carries TRBV24-1 and TRBJ1-2; the D gene remains uncertain. The receptor comes from an adult in good health. The sample consisted of peripheral blood, taken on day 0 of AZD1222 vaccination. The CDR3 region has the sequence CATSDSGRFYGYTF. The sequence in DNA is TGTGCCACCAGTGATTCAGGACGGTTCTATGGCTACACCTTC.